The 7 T cell receptor beta chains given below trace back to one sample, sequenced in a study of cytomegalovirus exposure and HLA in healthy donors. PCR involved 60 Vbeta and 13 Jbeta primers. Sequenced by immunoSEQ multiplex PCR; TCRdb stores in-frame clones only, minus some. The top ten hold 1.6% of the sample, which has about 190,000 clones, about 85% seen once. Sequenced: PBMCs. All receptors derive from a woman aged 45-60 years in good health and CMV-seronegative.

The rearrangement uses TRBV5-1 and TRBJ2-3, with D maybe TRBD2 (5 bases). In germline, CDR1 is SGHRS, CDR2 YFSETQ. The ends were cut back, 0 bases at V and 5 bases at J, with 10 bases in the middle. This CDR3 is 14 amino acids long. The CDR3 coding sequence is TGCGCCAGCAGCTTGGCCGGGATGGTAGATACGCAGTATTTT. Translation: CASSLAGMVDTQYF.

The chain uses TRBV4-2 and TRBJ2-5, with 15 bases that match TRBD2. The last part of the DNA fits TRBJ2-7 better; the J call may be wrong. The CDR3 totals 16 residues. CDR1 LGHNA and CDR2 YNFKEQ come from the germline V gene. The CDR3, as DNA: TGTGCCACCACAGGGGGGGGACTAGCGGGAGGTACCGAGCAGTACTTC. This sequence encodes CATTGGGLAGGTEQYF.

CDR3 protein: CASSLTSGRKNIQYF. The CDR3, as DNA: TGCGCCAGCAGCTTGACTAGCGGGAGGAAAAACATTCAGTACTTC. The rearrangement joins TRBV5-1 to TRBJ2-4, with 12 bases that match TRBD2. The CDR3 contains 15 residues. With V trimmed by 1 base and J by 4 bases, 0 bases remained unmatched. Germline V gives CDR1 SGHRS, CDR2 YFSETQ.

This clone was seen a few times. The CDR3, as DNA: TGTGCCAGCAGCTACCGTTATGGCTACACCTTC. Amino acids: CASSYRYGYTF. The gene calls are TRBV28 and TRBJ1-2, with D uncertain. Germline CDR1 reads MDHEN; CDR2 reads SYDVKM. CDR3 length: 11 amino acids. Trimming removed 6 bases at V and 5 bases at J, with 7 bases between.

The chain carries TRBV5-4 and TRBJ1-2; tentatively, D is TRBD1 (5 bases). V lost 3 bases and J lost 6, with 15 bases in between. Germline lookup yields CDR1 SGHNT and CDR2 YYREEE (reference sequence). The CDR3 is 14 residues long. This CDR3 is CASSWWGSGDGYTF. Here the CDR3 DNA reads TGTGCCAGCAGCTGGTGGGGGAGCGGGGATGGCTACACCTTC.

This clone was seen only once. The chain uses TRBV9 and TRBJ2-3, with D possibly TRBD1 on 7 matching bases. V lost 7 bases and J lost 2, with 17 bases in between. CDR3 size: 15 residues. CDR1 and CDR2 (germline): SGDLS, YYNGEE. This CDR3 is CASGSTGTLTDTQYF. CDR3 bases: TGTGCCAGCGGTTCGACAGGGACTCTCACAGATACGCAGTATTTT.

In this sample, this clone turned up many times. The chain employs TRBV9 and TRBJ2-7; 8 bases fit TRBD2. The junction had 9 bases not matched to a gene; V was cut back by 0 bases and J by 4 bases. This CDR3 has 16 amino acids. Germline CDR1 and CDR2: SGDLS and YYNGEE. The CDR3 protein is CASSVGLAMWGYEQYF. The DNA of the CDR3 is TGTGCCAGCAGCGTAGGACTAGCGATGTGGGGGTACGAGCAGTACTTC.